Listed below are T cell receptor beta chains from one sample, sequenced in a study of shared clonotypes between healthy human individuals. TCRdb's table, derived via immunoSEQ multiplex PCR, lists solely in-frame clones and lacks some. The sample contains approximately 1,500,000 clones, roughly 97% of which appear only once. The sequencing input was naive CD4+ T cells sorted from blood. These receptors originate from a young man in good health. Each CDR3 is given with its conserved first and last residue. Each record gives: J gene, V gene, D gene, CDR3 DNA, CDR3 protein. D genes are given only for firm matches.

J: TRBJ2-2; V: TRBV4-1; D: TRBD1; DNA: TGCGCCAGCAGCCAATCTGACAGGGATACCGGGGAGCTGTTTTTT; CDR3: CASSQSDRDTGELFF
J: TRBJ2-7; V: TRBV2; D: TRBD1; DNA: TGTGCCAGCCTTTACCAAACAGGGGGCTACGAGCAGTACTTC; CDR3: CASLYQTGGYEQYF
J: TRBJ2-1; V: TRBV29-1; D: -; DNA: TGCAGCGTTGCGGGGATCTCCTACAATGAGCAGTTCTTC; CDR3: CSVAGISYNEQFF
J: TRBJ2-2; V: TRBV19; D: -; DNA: TGTGCCAGTAAGGGCCAGGGTCTCCCCGGGGAGCTGTTTTTT; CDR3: CASKGQGLPGELFF
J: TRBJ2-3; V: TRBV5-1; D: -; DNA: TGCGCCAGCAGCAGTGGACTGGGGCAGAGGGCGCAGTATTTT; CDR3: CASSSGLGQRAQYF
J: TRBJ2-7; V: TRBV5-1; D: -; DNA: TGCGCCAGCAGCCTAGCCGGAAGCGGGCGGCCCTACGAGCAGTACTTC; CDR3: CASSLAGSGRPYEQYF
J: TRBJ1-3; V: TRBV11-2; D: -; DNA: TGTGCCAGCAGCCCCTCGGACAGATTCTCTGGAAACACCATATATTTT; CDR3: CASSPSDRFSGNTIYF
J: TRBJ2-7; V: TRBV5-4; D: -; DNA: TGTGCCAGCAGCGCTTCGGGGCGGCCCCTCTACGAGCAGTACTTC; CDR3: CASSASGRPLYEQYF
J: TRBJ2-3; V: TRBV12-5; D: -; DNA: TGTGCTAGTGGTCTCGGACAGCCCGCAGATACGCAGTATTTT; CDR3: CASGLGQPADTQYF
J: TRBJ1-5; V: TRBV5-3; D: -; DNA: TGTGCCAGAAGCCTCCCAGAGACCAATCAGCCCCAGCATTTT; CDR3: CARSLPETNQPQHF
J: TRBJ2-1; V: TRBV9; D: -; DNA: TGTGCCAGCAGCCCGGCTAGCACCGCCTACAATGAGCAGTTCTTC; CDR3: CASSPASTAYNEQFF
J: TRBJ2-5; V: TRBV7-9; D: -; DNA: TGTGCCAGCAGCCCCGGCGGGTCAGAGACCCAGTACTTC; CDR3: CASSPGGSETQYF
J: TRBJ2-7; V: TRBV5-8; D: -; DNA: TGTGCCAGCAGTTTTAGTCTGGGGACCCTCTACGAGCAGTACTTC; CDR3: CASSFSLGTLYEQYF
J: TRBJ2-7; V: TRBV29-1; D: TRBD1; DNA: TGCAGCGCCTCCCCTGACAGGGTTGTTCGCGAGCAGTACTTC; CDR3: CSASPDRVVREQYF
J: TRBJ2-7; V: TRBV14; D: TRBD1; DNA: TGTGCCAGCAGCCGCCTGGGACAGGGGGCCAGCGAGCAGTACTTC; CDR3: CASSRLGQGASEQYF
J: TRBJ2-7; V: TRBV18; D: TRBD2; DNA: TGTGCCAGCTCACATAGCGGGAGGGTTGTCTCCTACGAGCAGTACTTC; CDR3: CASSHSGRVVSYEQYF
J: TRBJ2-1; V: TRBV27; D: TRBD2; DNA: TGTGCCAGCAGACACGGGACTAGCGGGAGGTTAAGGTTGAATGAGCAGTTCTTC; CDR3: CASRHGTSGRLRLNEQFF
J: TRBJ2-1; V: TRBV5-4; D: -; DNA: TGTGCCAGCAGCTTTCCGGGGGGCGCCTACAATGAGCAGTTCTTC; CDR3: CASSFPGGAYNEQFF